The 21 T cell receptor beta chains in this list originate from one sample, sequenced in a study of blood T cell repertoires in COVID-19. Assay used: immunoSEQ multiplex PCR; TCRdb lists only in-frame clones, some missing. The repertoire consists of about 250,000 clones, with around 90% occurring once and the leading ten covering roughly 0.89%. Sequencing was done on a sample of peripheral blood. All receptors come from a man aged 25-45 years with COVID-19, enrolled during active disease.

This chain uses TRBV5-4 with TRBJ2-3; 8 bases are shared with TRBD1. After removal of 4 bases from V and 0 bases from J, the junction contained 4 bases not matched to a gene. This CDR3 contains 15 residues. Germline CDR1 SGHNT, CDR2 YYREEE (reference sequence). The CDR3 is CASSGQGGSTDTQYF. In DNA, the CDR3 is TGTGCCAGCAGCGGACAGGGCGGGAGCACAGATACGCAGTATTTT.

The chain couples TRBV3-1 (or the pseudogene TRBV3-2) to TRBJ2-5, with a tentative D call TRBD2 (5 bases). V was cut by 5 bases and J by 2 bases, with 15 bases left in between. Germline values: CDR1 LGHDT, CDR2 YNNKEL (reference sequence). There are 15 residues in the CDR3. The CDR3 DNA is TGTGCCAGCAGCTACCTCCAGGACTTACAAGAGACCCAGTACTTC. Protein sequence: CASSYLQDLQETQYF.

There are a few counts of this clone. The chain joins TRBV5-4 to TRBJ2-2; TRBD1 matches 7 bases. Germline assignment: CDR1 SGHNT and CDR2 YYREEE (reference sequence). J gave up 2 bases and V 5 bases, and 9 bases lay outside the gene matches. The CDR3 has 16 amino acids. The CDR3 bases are TGTGCCAGCAGTTCTACCGGGACAGCCAACACCGGGGAGCTGTTTTTT. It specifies CASSSTGTANTGELFF.

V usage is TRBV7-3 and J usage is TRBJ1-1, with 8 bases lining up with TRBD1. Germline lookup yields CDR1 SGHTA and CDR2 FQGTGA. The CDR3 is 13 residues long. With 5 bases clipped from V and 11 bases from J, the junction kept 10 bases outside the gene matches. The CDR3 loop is CASSQGDRRAAFF. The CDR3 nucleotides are TGTGCCAGCAGCCAGGGGGACAGGCGGGCGGCTTTCTTT.

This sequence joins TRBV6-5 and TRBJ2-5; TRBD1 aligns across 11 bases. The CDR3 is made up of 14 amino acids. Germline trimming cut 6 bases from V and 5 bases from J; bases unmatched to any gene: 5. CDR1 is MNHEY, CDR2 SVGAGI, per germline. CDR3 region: CASSRDRGMETQYF. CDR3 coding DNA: TGTGCCAGCAGCCGGGACAGGGGGATGGAGACCCAGTACTTC.

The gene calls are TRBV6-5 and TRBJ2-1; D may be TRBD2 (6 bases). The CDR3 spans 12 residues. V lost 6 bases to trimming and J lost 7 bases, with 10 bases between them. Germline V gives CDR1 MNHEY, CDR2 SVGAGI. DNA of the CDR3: TGTGCCAGCAGGACTAGTAAAAATGAGCAGTTCTTC. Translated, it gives CASRTSKNEQFF.

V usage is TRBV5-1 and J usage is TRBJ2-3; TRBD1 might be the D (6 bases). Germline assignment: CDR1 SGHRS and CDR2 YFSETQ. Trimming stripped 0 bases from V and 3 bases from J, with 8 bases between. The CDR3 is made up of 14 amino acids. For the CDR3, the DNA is TGCGCCAGCAGCTTGGGACAGGCGACAGATACGCAGTATTTT. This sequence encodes CASSLGQATDTQYF.

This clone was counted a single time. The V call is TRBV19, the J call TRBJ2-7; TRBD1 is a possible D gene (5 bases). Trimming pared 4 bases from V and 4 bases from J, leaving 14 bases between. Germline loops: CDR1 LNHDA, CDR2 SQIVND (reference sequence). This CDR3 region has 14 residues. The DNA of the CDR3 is TGTGCCAGTAGTACAGGGCCCCCCGGATACGAGCAGTACTTC. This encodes CASSTGPPGYEQYF.

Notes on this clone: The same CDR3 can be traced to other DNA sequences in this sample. The CDR3 reads CASSETANTEAFF. Written as DNA, the CDR3 is TGTGCCAGCAGTGAAACAGCTAACACTGAAGCTTTCTTT. The chain couples TRBV6-1 to TRBJ1-1; D call uncertain. CDR1 is MNHNS and CDR2 is SASEGT in the germline V gene. Trimming shortened V by 2 bases and J by 2 bases, and 6 bases separated the two germline ends. The CDR3 contains 13 residues.

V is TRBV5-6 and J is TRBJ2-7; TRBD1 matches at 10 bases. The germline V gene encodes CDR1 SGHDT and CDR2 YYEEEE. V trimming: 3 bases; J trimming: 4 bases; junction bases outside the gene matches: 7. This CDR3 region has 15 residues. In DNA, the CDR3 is TGTGCCAGCAGCTACACCGGGACAGGGGTGTACGAGCAGTACTTC. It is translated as CASSYTGTGVYEQYF.

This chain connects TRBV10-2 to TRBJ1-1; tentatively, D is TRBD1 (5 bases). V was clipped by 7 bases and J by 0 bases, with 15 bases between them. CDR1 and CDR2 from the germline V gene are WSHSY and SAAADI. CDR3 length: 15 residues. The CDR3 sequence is CASNNLQDMNTEAFF. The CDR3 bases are TGCGCCAGCAACAATCTCCAGGACATGAACACTGAAGCTTTCTTT.

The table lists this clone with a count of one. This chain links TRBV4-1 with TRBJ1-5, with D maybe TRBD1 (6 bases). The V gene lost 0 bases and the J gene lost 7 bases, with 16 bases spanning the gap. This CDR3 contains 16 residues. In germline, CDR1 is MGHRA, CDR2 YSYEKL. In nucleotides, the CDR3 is TGCGCCAGCAGCCAAGATCCGGGGGGCGCCTTCCAGCCCCAGCATTTT. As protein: CASSQDPGGAFQPQHF.

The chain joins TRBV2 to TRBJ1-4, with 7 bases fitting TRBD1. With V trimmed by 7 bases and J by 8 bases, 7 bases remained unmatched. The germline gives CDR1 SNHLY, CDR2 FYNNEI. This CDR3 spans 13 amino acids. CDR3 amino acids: CASKTGFDEKLFF. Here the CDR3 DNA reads TGTGCCAGCAAGACAGGGTTTGACGAAAAACTGTTTTTT.

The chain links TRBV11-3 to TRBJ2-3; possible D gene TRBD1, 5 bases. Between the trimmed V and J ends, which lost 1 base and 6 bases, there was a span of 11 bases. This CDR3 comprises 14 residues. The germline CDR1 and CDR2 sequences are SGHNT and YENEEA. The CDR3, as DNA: TGTGCCAGCAGCTTAGGGGGCCGTTTGGATACGCAGTATTTT. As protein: CASSLGGRLDTQYF.

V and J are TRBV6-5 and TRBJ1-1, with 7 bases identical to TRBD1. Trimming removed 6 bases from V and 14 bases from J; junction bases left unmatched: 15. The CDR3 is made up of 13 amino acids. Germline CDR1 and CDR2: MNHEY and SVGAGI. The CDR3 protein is CASRARSDRDRFF. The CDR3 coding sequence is TGTGCCAGCAGAGCCAGAAGCGACAGGGATCGGTTCTTT.

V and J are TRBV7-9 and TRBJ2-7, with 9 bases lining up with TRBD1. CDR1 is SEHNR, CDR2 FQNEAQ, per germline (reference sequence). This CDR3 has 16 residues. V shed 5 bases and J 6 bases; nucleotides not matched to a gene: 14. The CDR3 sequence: CASSPSSGTGSLEQYF. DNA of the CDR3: TGTGCCAGCAGCCCCTCGTCCGGGACAGGGTCTCTCGAGCAGTACTTC.

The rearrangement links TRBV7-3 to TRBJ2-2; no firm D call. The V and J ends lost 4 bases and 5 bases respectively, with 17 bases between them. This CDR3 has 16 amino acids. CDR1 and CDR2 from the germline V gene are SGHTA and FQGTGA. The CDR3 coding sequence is TGTGCCAGCAGCTCAACAGCCCCGCCCGGGACCGGGGAGCTGTTTTTT. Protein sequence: CASSSTAPPGTGELFF.

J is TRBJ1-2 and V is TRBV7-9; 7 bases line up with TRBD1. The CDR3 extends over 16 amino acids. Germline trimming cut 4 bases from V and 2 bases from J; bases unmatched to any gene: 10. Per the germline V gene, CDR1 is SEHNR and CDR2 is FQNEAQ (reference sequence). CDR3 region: CASSSQGLTTNYGYTF. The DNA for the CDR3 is TGTGCCAGCAGCTCACAGGGGTTAACAACCAACTATGGCTACACCTTC.

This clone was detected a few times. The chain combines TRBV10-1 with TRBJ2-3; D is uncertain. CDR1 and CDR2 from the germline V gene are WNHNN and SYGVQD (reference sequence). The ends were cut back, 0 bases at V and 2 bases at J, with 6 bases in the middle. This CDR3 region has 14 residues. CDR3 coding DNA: TGCGCCAGCAGTGAGTCGTCTATCACAGATACGCAGTATTTT. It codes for CASSESSITDTQYF.

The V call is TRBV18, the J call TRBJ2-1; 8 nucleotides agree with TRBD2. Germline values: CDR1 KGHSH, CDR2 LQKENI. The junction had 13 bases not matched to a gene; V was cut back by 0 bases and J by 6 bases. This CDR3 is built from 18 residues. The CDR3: CASSPPFGRAGLINEQFF. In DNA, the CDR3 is TGTGCCAGCTCACCACCGTTCGGGAGGGCTGGGCTAATCAATGAGCAGTTCTTC.

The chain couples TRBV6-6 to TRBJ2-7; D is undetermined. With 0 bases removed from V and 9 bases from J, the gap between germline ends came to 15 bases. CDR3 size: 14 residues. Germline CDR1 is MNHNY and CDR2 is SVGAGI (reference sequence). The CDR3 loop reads CASSYSSKPNGQYF. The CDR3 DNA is TGTGCCAGCAGTTACTCTTCAAAACCGAACGGGCAGTACTTC.